The clone carrying this T cell receptor (beta chain) was seen only once. This sample was taken from a study of blood T cell repertoires in COVID-19. V was clipped by 3 bases and J by 5 bases; unmatched bases: 1. The CDR3 is 13 residues long. Looked up from germline, CDR1 is SGHNT and CDR2 is YYREEE (reference sequence). Recruits, aged roughly 18 to 95 years, lived in 20 to 30 US areas. Two negative PCRs, clearance, or symptom resolution characterized the recovered Cohort 3 donors. Per the study methods: Amplification of reference gene primers was used by the study to estimate nucleated cell counts. This table comes from immunoSEQ multiplex PCR, and its TCRdb copy is limited to in-frame clones, with some not included. V and J calls and clone size are those listed in that table; D and trimming were worked out from the DNA. The sample contains about 280,000 clones, about 85% of which appear only once.

The sequenced sample consisted of PBMCs or T cells enriched from blood (not recorded which). The sequence came from a woman aged 45-60 years who had recovered from COVID-19. The chain combines TRBV5-4 with TRBJ2-3; 9 bases align to TRBD2. The DNA for the CDR3 is TGTGCCAGCAGCTGGCGGGGGGGAGATACGCAGTATTTT. Translation: CASSWRGGDTQYF.